The source of this T cell receptor beta chain is a study of vaccination and CD4 T cells after COVID-19. Turning to this clonotype: The target antigen is unknown.

Sequencing of DNA taken from cultured CD4+ T cells relied on the Oncomine TCR Beta short-read assay. Cultured CD4+ T cells yielded the extracted genomic DNA. One entry per CDR3 protein, called by TCRdb with MiXCR from the PCR reads. This sample has about 13,000 distinct CDR3 sequences, with roughly 30% found just once. The treatment here: approximately nine-day PBMC culture with coronavirus spike peptide pools or control peptides (ViraFEST assay). CDR3 length: 16 amino acids. CDR1 is DFQATT, CDR2 SNEGSKA, per germline (reference sequence). J was trimmed by 2 bases and V by 3 bases; bases with no gene match: 8.

Source material: CD4+ T cells from blood, cultured in vitro. This TCR was sampled from a human donor who had recovered from COVID-19. The chain has TRBV20-1 and TRBJ2-7, with 12 bases identical to TRBD1. CDR3: CSARGTGGKVAYEQYF. The CDR3 DNA is TGCAGTGCTAGGGGGACAGGGGGCAAGGTCGCCTACGAGCAGTACTTC.